These 30 T cell receptor beta chains were all obtained from the same sample, sequenced in a study of shared clonotypes between healthy human individuals. The table came from immunoSEQ multiplex PCR; TCRdb's copy has only in-frame clones and leaves some out. The sample includes about 480,000 clones, roughly 79% of them seen just once. The sample comprised PBMCs. The source of these receptors is a woman aged 40 to 50 in good health. Some clones in this sample may be carry-over from other donors' samples.

The V call is TRBV13, the J call TRBJ1-4, with D possibly being TRBD1 (5 bases). Germline CDR1 reads PRHDT; CDR2 reads FYEKMQ (reference sequence). This CDR3 has 16 amino acids. The germline V and J ends were trimmed by 0 bases and 8 bases, with 16 bases remaining between them. The CDR3 coding sequence is TGTGCCAGCAGCTTAGGCCTCGGCGGCAGGGAAGAAAAACTGTTTTTT. It yields the protein CASSLGLGGREEKLFF.

This chain joins TRBV7-2 and TRBJ1-1, with D possibly TRBD1 on 6 matching bases. The germline gives CDR1 SGHTA, CDR2 FQGNSA. V was shortened by 4 bases and J by 0 bases, with 15 bases between the two germline ends. The CDR3 extends over 16 amino acids. The chain's CDR3 is CASSSRQVSMNTEAFF. CDR3 nucleotide sequence: TGTGCCAGCAGCTCCAGACAGGTATCCATGAACACTGAAGCTTTCTTT.

CDR3 sequence reads: CASRHYGEQYF. The CDR3 coding sequence is TGTGCCAGTAGACACTACGGCGAGCAGTACTTC. The V and J genes are TRBV27 and TRBJ2-7; D is undetermined. The CDR3 length is 11 residues. V lost 9 bases and J lost 6, with 12 bases in between. From germline, CDR1 is MNHEY and CDR2 SMNVEV (reference sequence).

Regarding this clone: In the same sample, other DNA sequences code for this CDR3. The chain uses TRBV7-2 and TRBJ2-5; D remains unclear. Germline V CDR1 and CDR2: SGHTA, FQGNSA. Trimming removed 2 bases at V and 0 bases at J, with 4 bases between. This CDR3 has 13 residues. The CDR3 is CASSLPNQETQYF. In DNA, the CDR3 is TGTGCCAGCAGCTTACCGAACCAAGAGACCCAGTACTTC.

This clone has just a few counts. This rearrangement joins TRBV6-6 to TRBJ1-4; maybe TRBD1 (6 bases). CDR3 length: 15 amino acids. Germline V gene sequence: CDR1 MNHNY, CDR2 SVGAGI (reference sequence). V was shortened by 4 bases and J by 0 bases, with 9 bases between the two germline ends. CDR3 amino acids: CASSSDSATNEKLFF. The CDR3 DNA is TGTGCCAGCAGTTCGGACAGTGCAACTAATGAAAAACTGTTTTTT.

CDR3 sequence reads: CSVGQTYSGANVLTF. The CDR3 nucleotides read TGCAGCGTTGGACAGACCTACTCTGGGGCCAACGTCCTGACTTTC. The J gene is TRBJ2-6, the V gene TRBV29-1, with D maybe TRBD1 (5 bases). CDR1 and CDR2 (germline): SQVTM, ANQGSEA. With 4 bases removed from V and 0 bases from J, the gap between germline ends came to 10 bases. The CDR3 is 15 amino acids.

V is TRBV27 and J is TRBJ2-7; D gene unclear. V gave up 8 bases and J gave up 3 bases, with 2 bases separating them. Germline CDR1 and CDR2: MNHEY and SMNVEV (reference sequence). The CDR3 sequence is 9 residues long. The CDR3 nucleotides read TGTGCCAGCGGCTACGAGCAGTACTTC. Translation: CASGYEQYF.

This chain joins TRBV29-1 and TRBJ1-2; D not certain. Germline CDR1 is SQVTM and CDR2 is ANQGSEA. The CDR3 has 12 residues. Trimming left V 6 bases short and J 0 bases short, with 8 bases between. The CDR3 coding sequence is TGCAGCGTGGGTAGCGCTAACTATGGCTACACCTTC. Amino acid sequence: CSVGSANYGYTF. The full variable domain, with the rest looked up from reference TRBV29-1 and TRBJ1-2, is SAVISQKPSRDICQRGTSLTIQCQVDSQVTMMFWYRQQPGQSLTLIATANQGSEATYESGFVIDKFPISRPNLTFSTLTVSNMSPEDSSIYLCSVGSANYGYTFGSGTRLTVV.

In this sample, this clone turned up once. This chain connects TRBV7-8 to TRBJ2-1, with TRBD2 matching 13 bases. This CDR3 comprises 17 residues. The germline V gene has CDR1 SGHVS and CDR2 FQNEAQ. The junction had 11 bases not matched to a gene; V was cut back by 5 bases and J by 7 bases. The CDR3 region is CASSGLAGESVSNEQFF. CDR3 nucleotides: TGTGCCAGCAGCGGACTAGCGGGAGAATCGGTGTCAAATGAGCAGTTCTTC.

The chain links TRBV28 to TRBJ2-3, with TRBD2 identical over 13 bases. The CDR3 length is 19 residues. CDR1 is MDHEN and CDR2 is SYDVKM in the germline V gene. The V gene end was trimmed by 6 bases and the J gene end by 3 bases; junction bases not matched to a gene: 15. This chain's CDR3 is CASSQPTGTSGILTDTQYF. The CDR3 DNA reads as TGTGCCAGCAGCCAACCAACCGGGACTAGCGGGATTTTGACAGATACGCAGTATTTT.

J is TRBJ1-4 and V is TRBV2; a weak D match, TRBD1 (5 bases). Germline loops: CDR1 SNHLY, CDR2 FYNNEI. V was trimmed by 6 bases and J by 8 bases, leaving 22 bases between them. CDR3 length equals 16 residues. The CDR3 is CASRGGGTASGEKLFF. As DNA, the CDR3 is TGTGCCAGCAGGGGGGGAGGGACCGCGTCGGGCGAAAAACTGTTTTTT.

The chain uses TRBV11-3 and TRBJ2-3, with D perhaps matching TRBD2 (6 bases). The V gene lost 1 base and the J gene lost 4 bases, with 6 bases spanning the gap. The CDR3 runs 13 residues. Germline values: CDR1 SGHNT, CDR2 YENEEA. CDR3 in amino acids: CASSLAGADTQYF. The CDR3 bases are TGTGCCAGCAGCTTAGCGGGAGCAGATACGCAGTATTTT.

This sequence joins TRBV5-1 and TRBJ2-1; 8 bases align to TRBD2. CDR3 length: 14 residues. Unmatched junction bases numbered 9, after V lost 6 bases and J lost 7 bases. Germline CDR1 reads SGHRS; CDR2 reads YFSETQ. The DNA for the CDR3 is TGCGCCAGCACCCCAACGGGAGGGATGAATGAGCAGTTCTTC. Encoded protein: CASTPTGGMNEQFF.

This chain uses TRBV4-1 with TRBJ2-3, with D hard to call. The CDR3 is 12 residues long. V lost 1 base and J 5 bases, leaving 4 bases between the germline ends. CDR1 MGHRA and CDR2 YSYEKL come from the germline V gene. The DNA of the CDR3 is TGCGCCAGCAGCCAAGTGGGAGATACGCAGTATTTT. It is translated as CASSQVGDTQYF.

The J gene is TRBJ2-7, the V gene TRBV7-6; a weak D match, TRBD2 (7 bases). This CDR3 contains 15 residues. The germline V and J ends were trimmed by 4 bases and 5 bases, with 18 bases remaining between them. The germline V gene has CDR1 SGHVS and CDR2 FNYEAQ. The CDR3 region has the DNA TGTGCCAGCAGCTCGTCTAGGGGGGGGCTTGACGAGCAGTACTTC. It specifies CASSSSRGGLDEQYF.

The chain links TRBV7-2 to TRBJ1-1; possible D gene TRBD1, 6 bases. Trimming removed 7 bases from V and 4 bases from J, with 22 bases in between. CDR1 is SGHTA and CDR2 is FQGNSA in the germline V gene. The CDR3 runs to 16 residues. CDR3 sequence (DNA): TGTGCCAGCACCCTAATCACGGGGGCGCGGGGCACTGAAGCTTTCTTT. Protein sequence: CASTLITGARGTEAFF.

In its sample, this clone was seen a few times. Other DNA sequences in this specimen translate into the identical CDR3. The chain combines TRBV28 with TRBJ2-7, with 7 bases identical to TRBD1. With V trimmed by 4 bases and J by 2 bases, 5 bases remained unmatched. The CDR3 consists of 14 residues. CDR1 is MDHEN and CDR2 is SYDVKM in the germline V gene. In nucleotides, the CDR3 is TGTGCCAGCAGTTCGCCGGGACAGACCTACGAGCAGTACTTC. Its protein product is CASSSPGQTYEQYF.

The rearrangement uses TRBV4-2 and TRBJ2-5, with a possible D match to TRBD2 (5 bases). The assigned J gene may be wrong: the sequence end matches TRBJ2-7 better. Germline-derived CDR1 and CDR2 are LGHNA and YNFKEQ. CDR3 length: 17 amino acids. CDR3: CASSQDQSGKTTYEQYF. For the CDR3, the DNA is TGTGCCAGCAGCCAAGACCAATCGGGGAAAACCACCTACGAGCAGTACTTC.

CDR3 DNA sequence: TGTGCCAGCAGCTTTTACGGACCCCGGAACAATGAGCAGTTCTTC. Translating gives CASSFYGPRNNEQFF. The chain couples TRBV7-2 to TRBJ2-1, with D unresolved. Germline-derived CDR1 and CDR2 are SGHTA and FQGNSA. The germline V and J ends were trimmed by 3 bases and 5 bases, with 14 bases remaining between them. The CDR3 runs 15 residues.

The V and J genes are TRBV19 and TRBJ1-1, with D maybe TRBD1 (5 bases). This CDR3 spans 14 amino acids. Germline V lookup: CDR1 LNHDA, CDR2 SQIVND (reference sequence). Trimming pared 0 bases from V and 9 bases from J, leaving 14 bases between. CDR3 protein: CASSIDRGDYQAFF. CDR3 sequence (DNA): TGTGCCAGTAGTATAGATCGCGGGGACTACCAAGCTTTCTTT. Full variable domain (rest looked up from reference TRBV19 and TRBJ1-1): DGGITQSPKYLFRKEGQNVTLSCEQNLNHDAMYWYRQDPGQGLRLIYYSQIVNDFQKGDIAEGYSVSREKKESFPLTVTSAQKNPTAFYLCASSIDRGDYQAFFGQGTRLTVV.

J is TRBJ1-5 and V is TRBV21-1; TRBD1 is the table's D call, not checked against the DNA. TRBV21-1 is marked as a pseudogene. This CDR3 is 13 amino acids long. CDR3 nucleotide sequence: TGTGCCGGCCCCCGGACAGGAAATCAGCCCCAGCATTTT. It specifies CAGPRTGNQPQHF.

The chain joins TRBV5-8 to TRBJ1-2; 9 bases map to TRBD1. Germline trimming cut 4 bases from V and 3 bases from J; bases unmatched to any gene: 4. This CDR3 is 14 amino acids long. Germline CDR1 is SGHTS and CDR2 is YDEGEE. The CDR3 sequence: CASSLQGADYGYTF. DNA of the CDR3: TGTGCCAGCAGCCTACAGGGGGCGGACTATGGCTACACCTTC.

This clone is a singleton in its sample. The genes are TRBV6-5 and TRBJ2-7, with D perhaps assigned TRBD1 or TRBD2 (5 bases each). From germline, CDR1 is MNHEY and CDR2 SVGAGI. This CDR3 is 11 amino acids long. V lost 5 bases, J lost 6 bases, and 8 bases lay in between. CDR3 in DNA: TGTGCCAGCAGTCATGGGACCGAGCAGTACTTC. This gives the protein CASSHGTEQYF.

The V call is TRBV28, the J call TRBJ2-4; D ambiguous. V dropped 5 bases and J dropped 0 bases, with 14 bases sitting between them. Germline V gene data show CDR1 as MDHEN and CDR2 as SYDVKM. The CDR3 is 16 amino acids. The CDR3 here is CASSLRPAGAKNIQYF. DNA for the CDR3: TGTGCCAGCAGTCTACGACCCGCCGGAGCCAAAAACATTCAGTACTTC.

This CDR3 reads CASSDRTESDTQYF. In DNA form, the CDR3 reads TGTGCCAGCAGCGACCGGACAGAATCAGATACGCAGTATTTT. The gene calls are TRBV25-1 and TRBJ2-3; D possibly corresponds to TRBD1 (6 bases). This CDR3 contains 14 residues. The germline V gene has CDR1 MGHDK and CDR2 SYGVNS. Trimming removed 6 bases from V and 4 bases from J, with 14 bases in between.

The V call is TRBV10-3, the J call TRBJ2-3; TRBD2 aligns across 9 bases. The CDR3 contains 16 residues. The J segment lost 0 bases and the V segment lost 4 bases, leaving 5 bases of the junction unmatched. Per germline, CDR1 ENHRY and CDR2 SYGVKD. This CDR3 reads CAISGLAGYSTDTQYF. CDR3 in DNA: TGTGCCATCAGTGGGCTAGCGGGGTATAGCACAGATACGCAGTATTTT.

J is TRBJ2-5 and V is TRBV5-8; D may correspond to TRBD1 or TRBD2 (6 bases each). The CDR3 has 15 amino acids. Germline assignment: CDR1 SGHTS and CDR2 YDEGEE. The V and J ends lost 0 bases and 5 bases respectively, with 14 bases between them. The CDR3 here is CASSLGRGRGETQYF. The CDR3, as DNA: TGTGCCAGCAGCTTGGGACGGGGGCGTGGGGAGACCCAGTACTTC.

The J gene is TRBJ1-2, the V gene TRBV6-5; possibly TRBD1 for D (6 bases). V was shortened by 0 bases and J by 6 bases, with 8 bases between the two germline ends. The CDR3 spans 13 residues. Per the germline V gene, CDR1 is MNHEY and CDR2 is SVGAGI. The CDR3: CASSYSDRNGYTF. The CDR3, as DNA: TGTGCCAGCAGTTACTCGGACAGAAATGGCTACACCTTC.

The chain combines TRBV7-2 with TRBJ2-1; 14 bases align to TRBD2. The CDR3 loop spans 15 amino acids. V dropped 2 bases and J dropped 7; count of bases not matched to a gene: 1. CDR1 SGHTA and CDR2 FQGNSA come from the germline V gene. The CDR3 spells CASSLRLAGGNEQFF. CDR3 nucleotides: TGTGCCAGCAGCTTACGACTAGCGGGAGGGAATGAGCAGTTCTTC.

This chain connects TRBV11-2 to TRBJ2-5; 9 bases map to TRBD2. V lost 4 bases to trimming and J lost 3 bases; unmatched junction nucleotides: 6. Germline-derived CDR1 and CDR2 are SGHAT and FQNNGV. This CDR3 has 15 amino acids. CDR3: CASSYNIAGEETQYF. The CDR3 bases are TGTGCCAGCAGCTATAATATAGCGGGAGAAGAGACCCAGTACTTC.